The rows below give T cell receptor beta chains drawn from one sample of a study of technical replicates of blood from several donors. The repertoire was sequenced with immunoSEQ multiplex PCR; TCRdb's copy has only in-frame clones and lacks some. The repertoire holds tens of thousands of clones, with over 90% as singletons. Sequenced sample: T cells isolated from PBMCs. These receptors were collected from a human donor in good health. CDR3s include the opening cysteine and the closing phenylalanine or tryptophan. The order of the fields is V gene, CDR3 length, clone size, CDR3 protein. Size values are once, few and many counts, or a class for expanded clones, and some rows have none.

v_call: TRBV30
cdr3_length: 12
clone_size: -
cdr3_aa: CASPQGNTEAFF

v_call: TRBV11-2
cdr3_length: 14
clone_size: once
cdr3_aa: CASSFGLPSYEQYF

v_call: TRBV27
cdr3_length: 14
clone_size: -
cdr3_aa: CASSSGQGGYGYTF

v_call: TRBV5-1
cdr3_length: 14
clone_size: -
cdr3_aa: CASKGEGARETQYF

v_call: TRBV18
cdr3_length: 15
clone_size: -
cdr3_aa: CASSPIALGGETQYF

v_call: TRBV5-1
cdr3_length: 14
clone_size: -
cdr3_aa: CASSFGTGGQPQHF

v_call: TRBV27
cdr3_length: 15
clone_size: -
cdr3_aa: CASSLLAGRYNEQFF

v_call: TRBV19
cdr3_length: 13
clone_size: -
cdr3_aa: CASSSQQGSGYTF

v_call: TRBV6-1
cdr3_length: 18
clone_size: -
cdr3_aa: CASSEALGSGGPQETQYF

v_call: TRBV19
cdr3_length: 13
clone_size: -
cdr3_aa: CATTSGGADTQYF

v_call: TRBV5-6
cdr3_length: 13
clone_size: -
cdr3_aa: CASSLTGGYEQYF

v_call: TRBV5-1
cdr3_length: 17
clone_size: -
cdr3_aa: CASRAGPGVSNTGELFF

v_call: TRBV6-5
cdr3_length: 16
clone_size: -
cdr3_aa: CASSYSAGVAYTEAFF

v_call: TRBV7-9
cdr3_length: 17
clone_size: -
cdr3_aa: CASSRLSREPPTGELFF

v_call: TRBV5-1
cdr3_length: 16
clone_size: -
cdr3_aa: CASSAAGGWSTDTQYF

v_call: TRBV7-6
cdr3_length: 18
clone_size: -
cdr3_aa: CASSPSGRVSSFNYGYTF

v_call: TRBV28
cdr3_length: 14
clone_size: -
cdr3_aa: CASSSGGTSYEQYF

v_call: TRBV5-6
cdr3_length: 11
clone_size: -
cdr3_aa: CASSLAGSGTF

v_call: TRBV19
cdr3_length: 19
clone_size: -
cdr3_aa: CASRYGGSLPRYSNQPQHF

v_call: TRBV21-1
cdr3_length: 17
clone_size: -
cdr3_aa: CASSLRNGGINQETQYF

v_call: TRBV15
cdr3_length: 14
clone_size: -
cdr3_aa: CATSSSGNGYEQYF

v_call: TRBV5-1
cdr3_length: 13
clone_size: -
cdr3_aa: CASSPKGDSPLHF

v_call: TRBV28
cdr3_length: 15
clone_size: -
cdr3_aa: CASRPNWSSGNTIYF

v_call: TRBV9
cdr3_length: 14
clone_size: once
cdr3_aa: CASSLLPERETQYF

v_call: TRBV21-1
cdr3_length: 15
clone_size: -
cdr3_aa: CASSPRGANTGELFF

v_call: TRBV9
cdr3_length: 14
clone_size: once
cdr3_aa: CASSVTGLNTEAFF

v_call: TRBV6-1
cdr3_length: 15
clone_size: -
cdr3_aa: CASRDRVFRLSGYTF

v_call: TRBV14
cdr3_length: 17
clone_size: -
cdr3_aa: CASSQDYGPLSYNEQFF

v_call: TRBV29-1
cdr3_length: 15
clone_size: -
cdr3_aa: CSVDLASKSTDTQYF

v_call: TRBV9
cdr3_length: 18
clone_size: -
cdr3_aa: CASSPFVQGKGKGNTIYF

v_call: TRBV5-1
cdr3_length: 14
clone_size: -
cdr3_aa: CASSLELAEDTQYF

v_call: TRBV7-9
cdr3_length: 16
clone_size: -
cdr3_aa: CASSLPGLAGENEQYF

v_call: TRBV14
cdr3_length: 16
clone_size: -
cdr3_aa: CASSKEVGLAVYEQYF

v_call: TRBV27
cdr3_length: 14
clone_size: -
cdr3_aa: CASSTTGVASGYTF

v_call: TRBV6-1
cdr3_length: 15
clone_size: -
cdr3_aa: CASAGAAGGLSEQYF

v_call: TRBV23-1
cdr3_length: 18
clone_size: -
cdr3_aa: CASSHSGLDKGGNQPQHF

v_call: TRBV28
cdr3_length: 19
clone_size: -
cdr3_aa: CASSLSLPWASGLYNEQFF

v_call: TRBV7-2
cdr3_length: 14
clone_size: -
cdr3_aa: CASSSGTSEYEQYF

v_call: TRBV6-5
cdr3_length: 15
clone_size: -
cdr3_aa: CASSYGLAGAYEQYF

v_call: TRBV4-1
cdr3_length: 19
clone_size: -
cdr3_aa: CASSTPWRERSRGANVLTF